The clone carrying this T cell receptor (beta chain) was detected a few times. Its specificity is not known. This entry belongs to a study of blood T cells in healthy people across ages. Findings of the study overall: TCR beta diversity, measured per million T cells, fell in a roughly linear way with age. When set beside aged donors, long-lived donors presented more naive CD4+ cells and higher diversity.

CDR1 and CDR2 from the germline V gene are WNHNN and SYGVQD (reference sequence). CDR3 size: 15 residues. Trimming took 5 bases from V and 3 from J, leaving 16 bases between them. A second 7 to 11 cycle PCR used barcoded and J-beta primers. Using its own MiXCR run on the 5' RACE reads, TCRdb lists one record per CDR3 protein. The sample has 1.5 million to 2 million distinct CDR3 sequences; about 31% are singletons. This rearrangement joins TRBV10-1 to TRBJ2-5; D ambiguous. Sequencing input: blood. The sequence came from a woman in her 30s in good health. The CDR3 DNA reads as TGCGCCAGCAGTAACTCATTGGGATCAGAAGAGACCCAGTACTTC. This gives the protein CASSNSLGSEETQYF.